The 8 T cell receptor beta chains below were found in one sample sequenced in a study of blood T cell repertoires in COVID-19. Sequencing used immunoSEQ multiplex PCR; TCRdb keeps in-frame clones, though not all of them. The sample yields over 120,000 clones, about four fifths seen once. The sequencing sample was made of peripheral blood. All receptors derive from a human donor in a cohort sampled during active COVID-19.

The chain joins TRBV6-5 to TRBJ1-4; weak D call: TRBD1 (6 bases). CDR3 size: 15 residues. Germline lookup yields CDR1 MNHEY and CDR2 SVGAGI. Trimming removed 5 bases at V and 2 bases at J, with 12 bases between. In DNA, the CDR3 is TGTGCCAGCAGTATGTCCCAGGGGACTAATGAAAAACTGTTTTTT. It encodes CASSMSQGTNEKLFF.

V usage is TRBV30 and J usage is TRBJ2-7, with TRBD1 matching over 10 bases. From germline, CDR1 is GTSNPN and CDR2 SVGIG (reference sequence). This CDR3 is built from 14 residues. With V trimmed by 0 bases and J by 2 bases, 1 base remained unmatched. CDR3 in DNA: TGTGCCTGGAGTGTAGGGACAGGGGCCTACGAGCAGTACTTC. The encoded protein is CAWSVGTGAYEQYF.

The chain carries TRBV6-5 and TRBJ2-5; D not resolved. The ends were cut back, 6 bases at V and 1 base at J, with 9 bases in the middle. This CDR3 spans 13 amino acids. CDR1 MNHEY and CDR2 SVGAGI come from the germline V gene. The CDR3 region is CASSVQPQETQYF. The CDR3 DNA reads as TGTGCCAGCAGCGTACAGCCCCAAGAGACCCAGTACTTC.

Written as DNA, the CDR3 is TGTGCCAGCAGCGTAGCCGGTGTGCAGGGGGCAATAAACTATGGCTACACCTTC. As protein: CASSVAGVQGAINYGYTF. V and J are TRBV9 and TRBJ1-2; 8 bases agree with TRBD1. The length of the CDR3 is 18 residues. CDR1 is SGDLS and CDR2 is YYNGEE in the germline V gene. V gave up 0 bases and J gave up 2 bases; unmatched junction bases: 12.

V usage is TRBV3-1 (or the pseudogene TRBV3-2) and J usage is TRBJ2-7, with TRBD1 as a possible D gene (5 bases). This CDR3 is built from 16 residues. CDR1 is LGHDT and CDR2 is YNNKEL in the germline V gene (reference sequence). Trimming left V 0 bases short and J 2 bases short, with 14 bases between. The CDR3 is CASSQDLTGRPYEQYF. The CDR3 DNA reads TGTGCCAGCAGCCAAGATCTTACAGGCCGTCCCTACGAGCAGTACTTC.

This clone was picked up one time. The chain employs TRBV5-5 and TRBJ2-2; TRBD1 aligns across 7 bases. Germline trimming cut 0 bases from V and 2 bases from J; bases unmatched to any gene: 4. Germline CDR1 reads SGHKS; CDR2 reads YYEKEE (reference sequence). The CDR3 length is 16 residues. Here the CDR3 reads CASSLVGTANTGELFF. For the CDR3, the DNA is TGTGCCAGCAGCTTGGTTGGGACAGCCAACACCGGGGAGCTGTTTTTT.

This chain joins TRBV6-6 and TRBJ2-7; TRBD1 aligns across 9 bases. V lost 5 bases and J lost 2; bases outside the gene matches: 7. Germline CDR1 reads MNHNY; CDR2 reads SVGAGI (reference sequence). The CDR3 contains 15 residues. CDR3 nucleotides: TGTGCCAGCAGTGTGCCGACAGGGGGAGCCTACGAGCAGTACTTC. Translated: CASSVPTGGAYEQYF.

This clone has just one count. The chain joins TRBV6-2 or TRBV6-3 to TRBJ2-5, with a possible D match to TRBD2 (5 bases). CDR1 and CDR2 from the germline V gene are MNHEY and SVGEGT. Trimming took off 2 bases at V and 9 bases at J, with 13 bases between the two ends. CDR3 length: 13 residues. Here the CDR3 reads CASSYDGVASQYF. The CDR3 region has the DNA TGTGCCAGCAGTTACGACGGGGTGGCGTCCCAGTACTTC.